This TCR beta chain appears in the sequencing data of a study of cytomegalovirus exposure and HLA in healthy donors. Study-wide results and caveats: Despite most TCR sequences being rare, some public TCRs occurred in many donors.

The study ran its PCR with 60 Vbeta and 13 Jbeta primers. Libraries were prepared by immunoSEQ multiplex PCR; TCRdb keeps only in-frame clonotypes and omits some of them. The profile shows approximately 150,000 clones, under 90% of them singletons. Germline CDR1 SGDLS, CDR2 YYNGEE. The V end was cut by 1 base, the J end by 2 bases, with 9 bases between. The CDR3 contains 14 residues. On this clone: No antigen is known for it.

This sequence was found in a man aged 35 to 55 in good health and CMV-seronegative. The specimen sequenced was PBMCs. The rearrangement uses TRBV9 and TRBJ1-1; D unclear. The CDR3 DNA is TGTGCCAGCAGCGTACCGGGGAGTAACACTGAAGCTTTCTTT. Translated: CASSVPGSNTEAFF.